This T cell receptor beta chain is drawn from a study of human T cells and chemical hapten exposure (dated by TCRdb to the early 2020s). Concerning the study at large: For sensitization, 2% DPC in acetone was applied to a roughly 2 cm by roughly 2 cm area of upper inner arm skin. Throughout the study period of around 25 weeks, patients also received therapeutic DPC doses to the scalp every week. Patch tests used Finn chambers with 0.01% DPC on the upper back, scored after 6 days by International Contact Dermatitis Research Group standards. The mostly female patient cohort included alopecia areata with under or over 50% scalp involvement, alopecia totalis and alopecia universalis. Libraries were pooled for sequencing, and per-sample TCR yields varied mainly because of small differences in library volumes within the pool. Peripheral blood TCR repertoire changes were tracked in vivo in alopecia patients during primary and secondary sensitization to the hapten diphenylcyclopropenone (DPC). Blood samples were taken from patients before sensitization (week 0) and at 2, 6 and about 24 weeks after DPC sensitization. Under 30 alopecia patients gave blood for TCR sequencing at one to four time points (pre-sensitization, 2, 6 and 24 weeks). Results the study describes overall, beyond this receptor: DPC sensitization did not change how many TCRs were above 1 in 1000 frequency, and no evidence was found of alterations in global repertoire structure. Patch test score was positively correlated with the number of PT1 expanded TCRs, with significance at thresholds 8, 16 and 32 but not at 4. Expanded TCRs formed significantly more large CDR3 similarity clusters than pre-sensitization or healthy control sets, consistent with antigen-driven responses. Because every patient had alopecia, a presumed autoimmune disease, the patients' immune response might differ from that of healthy individuals. Repeated subsampling changed both the strength of the expansion versus patch-test correlation and the threshold at which that correlation became significant.

Interpreted using the paper, the time point label stands for: pre-sensitization, week 0. The sample's treatment or condition label, decoded: therapeutic diphenylcyclopropenone sensitization with weekly scalp DPC. Blood at each patch-test visit was drawn before the patch test was applied. Patients were considered eligible if aged 18 to 70, diagnosed with alopecia and deemed suitable for DPC therapy, and patients were excluded if pregnant. Total RNA was extracted from unfractionated whole blood collected in Tempus Blood RNA tubes. The CDR3 starts with the cysteine, ends with the phenylalanine, and has 15 residues. Solely the CDR3 DNA is kept, with 45 bases framed from the first base. From V the trimming removes 5 bases and from J it removes 3 bases, while the gene matches leave 6 bases of the junction unaccounted for. For CDR1 and CDR2, the germline V gene (reference sequence) lists MNHEY and SMNVEV.

Receptor libraries were prepared by RACE. Sequencing used a NextSeq 500. During library preparation, unique molecular identifiers were attached to individual cDNA molecules so that TCRs could be counted quantitatively and reproducibly. Both TCR alpha and TCR beta chains were sequenced from each blood RNA sample. The published analysis was carried out like this. The median number of TCRs per sample was over 95,000, ranging from 23,224 to 690,600. The Decombinator software suite was used to annotate V, J and CDR3 in the TCR reads. For the PS versus PT1 abundance plots, all samples were subsampled to the same number of TCRs (28,000). TCRs were defined as expanded if absent before sensitization and observed at least eight times at the 2-week time point. TCRdb itself trimmed the public reads at Q25 with fastp, ran MiXCR and retained productive beta chains. Identical CDR3 protein sequences are pooled into one entry, listed with their most common genes and DNA. TCRdb's processing, not the study's, gives the V and J calls here. The sample yields about 300,000 distinct CDR3 sequences; around 5.5% were counted once. Around 8.6% of the sample is held by the ten biggest clonotypes.

A word on this clonotype: Its binding antigen is unknown. No clone much larger than this one lies a single base away; base qualities are absent.

The rearranged segments are TRBV27 and TRBJ2-7, with 11 central nucleotides matching TRBD1. Sample: whole blood, taken in connection with sensitization to the hapten diphenylcyclopropenone (DPC). The sequence was collected from a woman aged 18 to 35 with alopecia areata. Some clones in this sample may be carry-over from other donors' samples. This receptor carries the CDR3 CASSDFGTGGYEQYF. The bases are TGTGCCAGCAGTGATTTCGGGACAGGGGGCTACGAGCAGTACTTC.